The subject of this entry is one T cell receptor beta chain. Its antigen is unknown. This entry is derived from a study of cytomegalovirus exposure and HLA in healthy donors. Looking at the study overall: Tens of millions of unique TCRs, all from HLA-typed donors, were included in an early release of the data.

Germline V gene lookup returns CDR1 WNHNN and CDR2 SYGVQD (reference sequence). V was trimmed by 11 bases and J by 5 bases, leaving 16 bases between them. The CDR3 covers 12 residues. Primers included in the PCR were 60 Vbeta and 13 Jbeta primers. Libraries were prepared by immunoSEQ multiplex PCR; TCRdb keeps only in-frame clonotypes and omits some of them. The sample yields fewer than 250,000 clones, approximately 80% seen once. Notes on the study in general: Researchers catalogued about 150 TCR beta chains as cytomegalovirus-associated. In a later analysis, productive TCRs from donors in an Asian-associated ancestry cluster reportedly carried fewer N-insertions than the cohort mean.

The sample was PBMCs. This sequence joins TRBV10-1 and TRBJ2-7; no reliable D call. The sequence derives from a woman younger than 45 in good health and CMV-seropositive. CDR3 DNA sequence: TGCGCCGCTCCCCCCGGAGAGGACGAGCAGTACTTC. This encodes CAAPPGEDEQYF.